This TCR beta chain emerged from a study of T-cell reconstitution after alpha-beta-depleted transplantation in children. CDR3 length: 13 amino acids. V was shortened by 4 bases and J by 5 bases, with 9 bases between the two germline ends. The germline gives CDR1 SGHRS, CDR2 YFSETQ. Unique molecular identifiers featured in how the TCRbeta library was prepared. TCRdb re-analysed the PCR reads in MiXCR, keeping a single row per CDR3 protein. The sample has 450,000 to 600,000 distinct CDR3 sequences; about 10% are singletons. This clonotype was seen at least ten times. This clonotype was obtained from a child aged 2 to 9 with inherited bone marrow failure, due to receive a stem cell transplant. The chain uses TRBV5-1 and TRBJ2-2; D might be TRBD1 (5 bases). Source: PBMCs, taken before TCRalphabeta/CD19-depleted stem cell transplant. CDR3 protein: CASSLTETGELFF. The CDR3 nucleotides are TGCGCCAGCAGCCTGACAGAGACCGGGGAGCTGTTTTTT. The variable domain in full, completed from reference TRBV5-1 and TRBJ2-2, reads KAGVTQTPRYLIKTRGQQVTLSCSPISGHRSVSWYQQTPGQGLQFLFEYFSETQRNKGNFPGRFSGRQFSNSRSEMNVSTLELGDSALYLCASSLTETGELFFGEGSRLTVL.